This T cell receptor beta chain came from a study of blood T cell repertoires in COVID-19 (dated by TCRdb to 2020 to 2022). At the level of the whole study: Samples covering the acute and convalescent phases of COVID-19 were provided by collaborators in the United States, Italy and Spain. The material from the prospective study consisted of cDNA or gDNA derived from T cells, B-cell-depleted T cells, or PBMCs. The dataset comprised deeply sampled blood TCRbeta repertoires from subjects exposed to, actively infected with, or recovered from COVID-19. The repertoires were released in a freely available public database meant as a resource for research on the immune response to SARS-CoV-2. The samples were drawn from the first 160 participants of the ongoing ImmuneRACE study and from over a thousand subjects provided by 6 global collaborators. Sample metadata almost always included a de-identified subject ID, COVID-19 status, age in years and sex. Where HLA class I and class II types were available, the types were taken from metadata supplied by the sample provider, not from assay-based typing. General study outcomes and caveats: The quantity of clinical and demographic metadata differed by source and by participant and was supplied without curation.

Whole blood was collected in K2EDTA tubes by collaborating institutions according to the institutions' own protocols. Collaborator samples were shipped for TCRbeta analysis as frozen whole blood, isolated PBMCs, or DNA extracted from either sample type. Comment on this clone: Its recognized antigen is unknown. Base qualities are missing; no much larger clone stands one base away.

TCRbeta CDR3 regions were amplified from genomic DNA using the immunoSEQ Assay, a bias-controlled multiplex PCR. The study's own analysis went as follows. The number of nucleated cells in each sample was estimated from the amplification of reference gene primers within the assay. To quantify the absolute abundance of each unique TCRbeta CDR3 rearrangement, sequence reads were collapsed and filtered. Productive Simpson clonality was computed per sample as the square root of Simpson's diversity index over productive rearrangements. The clones in this table, taken by TCRdb from immuneACCESS, are in-frame only. Not every clone is retained; where verified, under half of the shortfall comes from an unresolved V gene, and the cause of the rest is unknown. That table is the source of V, J and clone size, and D and trimming were worked out from the DNA. In this sample the table shows 90,000 to 110,000 clones, nearly 85% of which occur a single time. Jointly, the top ten make up 6% to 7% of the sample.

Germline trimming amounts to 1 base on V and 0 bases on J, with 6 as the count of junction bases outside the gene matches. Per the germline V gene, KGHSH is the CDR1 and LQKENI is the CDR2. Spanning cysteine to phenylalanine, the CDR3 consists of 17 amino acids. Kept here is only the CDR3 DNA, which spans 51 bases and is read in frame from base 1. The chain is encoded by TRBV18 joined to TRBJ1-3, with 7 bases matching TRBD1. This sequence was found in a woman aged 50 to 60 with acute or convalescent COVID-19. What was sequenced was peripheral blood. The CDR3 loop reads CASSPLGTAGSGNTIYF. DNA sequence: TGTGCCAGCTCACCACTGGGGACAGCGGGCTCTGGAAACACCATATATTTT.